The rows below give T cell receptor beta chains drawn from one sample of a study of blood T cell repertoires in COVID-19. Here immunoSEQ multiplex PCR was the method, and the copy in TCRdb shows in-frame clones only, minus some. The repertoire consists of about 180,000 clones, with approximately 81% occurring once and the leading ten covering 15% to 20%. The sequenced sample consisted of peripheral blood. The receptors shown here come from a person aged 65 to 79 with COVID-19, enrolled during active disease. Each CDR3 is given with its conserved first and last residue.

CDR3aa	v_gene
CASSLTGTGISPLHF	TRBV7-9
CASSQDTGSGNTIYF	TRBV4-2
CASRKTGLDYGYTF	TRBV28
CASSLRAGVTNTEAFF	TRBV7-8
CASSFGTGSVASYEQYF	TRBV5-6
CASSVGTGANNSPLHF	TRBV9
CATSRGERTVSYEQYF	TRBV15
CASSFSGGQETQYF	TRBV5-6
CASLEGSYNEQFF	TRBV12-3/TRBV12-4
CASRVGQPQHF	TRBV12-2
CASSVFAGREQFF	TRBV9
CATSRDSGVQETQYF	TRBV28
CASSFQGSGYTF	TRBV5-4
CASSGTGGPYEQYF	TRBV19